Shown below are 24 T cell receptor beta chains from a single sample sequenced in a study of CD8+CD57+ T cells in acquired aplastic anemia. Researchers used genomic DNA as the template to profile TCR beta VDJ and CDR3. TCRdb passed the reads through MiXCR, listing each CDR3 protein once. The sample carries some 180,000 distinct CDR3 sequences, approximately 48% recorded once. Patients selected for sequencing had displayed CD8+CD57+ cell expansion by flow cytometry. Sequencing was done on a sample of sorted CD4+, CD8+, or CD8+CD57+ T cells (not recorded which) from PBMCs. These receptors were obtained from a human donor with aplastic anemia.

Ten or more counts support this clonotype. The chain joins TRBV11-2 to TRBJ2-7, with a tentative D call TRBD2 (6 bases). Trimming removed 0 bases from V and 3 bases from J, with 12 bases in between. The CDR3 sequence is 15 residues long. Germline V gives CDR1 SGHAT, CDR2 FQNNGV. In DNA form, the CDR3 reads TGTGCCAGCAGCTTAGATAGCGGTTTACGCTACGAGCAGTACTTC. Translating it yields CASSLDSGLRYEQYF.

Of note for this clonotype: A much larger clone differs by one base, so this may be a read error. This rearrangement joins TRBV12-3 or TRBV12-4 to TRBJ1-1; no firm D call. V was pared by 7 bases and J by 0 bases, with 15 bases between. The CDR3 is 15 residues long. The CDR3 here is CASIPINSMNTEAFF. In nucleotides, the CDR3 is TGTGCCAGCATCCCAATAAATAGCATGAACACTGAAGCTTTCTTT.

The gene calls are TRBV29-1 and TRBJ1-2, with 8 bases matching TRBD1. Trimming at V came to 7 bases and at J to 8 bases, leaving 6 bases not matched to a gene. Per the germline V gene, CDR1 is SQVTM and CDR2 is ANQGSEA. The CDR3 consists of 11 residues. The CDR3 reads CSARTGTGYTF. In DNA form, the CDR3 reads TGCAGCGCCCGGACAGGGACGGGCTACACCTTC. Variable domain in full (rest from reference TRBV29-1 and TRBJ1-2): SAVISQKPSRDICQRGTSLTIQCQVDSQVTMMFWYRQQPGQSLTLIATANQGSEATYESGFVIDKFPISRPNLTFSTLTVSNMSPEDSSIYLCSARTGTGYTFGSGTRLTVV.

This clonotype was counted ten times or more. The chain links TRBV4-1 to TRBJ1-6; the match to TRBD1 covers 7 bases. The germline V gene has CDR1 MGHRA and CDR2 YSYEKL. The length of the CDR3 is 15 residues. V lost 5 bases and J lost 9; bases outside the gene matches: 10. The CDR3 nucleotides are TGCGCCAGCAGCGTACGACAGGGCGGAGGTTCACCCCTCCACTTT. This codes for CASSVRQGGGSPLHF.

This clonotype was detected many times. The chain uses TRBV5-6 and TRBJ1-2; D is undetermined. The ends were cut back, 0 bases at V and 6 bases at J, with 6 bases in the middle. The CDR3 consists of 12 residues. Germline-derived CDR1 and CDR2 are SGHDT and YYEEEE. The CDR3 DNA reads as TGTGCCAGCAGCTTGGAAGAAAATGGCTACACCTTC. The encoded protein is CASSLEENGYTF. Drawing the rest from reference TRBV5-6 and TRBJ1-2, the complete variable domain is DAGVTQSPTHLIKTRGQQVTLRCSPKSGHDTVSWYQQALGQGPQFIFQYYEEEERQRGNFPDRFSGHQFPNYSSELNVNALLLGDSALYLCASSLEENGYTFGSGTRLTVV.

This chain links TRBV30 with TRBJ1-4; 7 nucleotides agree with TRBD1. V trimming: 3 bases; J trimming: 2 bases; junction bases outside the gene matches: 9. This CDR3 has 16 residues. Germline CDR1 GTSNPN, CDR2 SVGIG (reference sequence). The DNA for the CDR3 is TGTGCCTGGAGCCCGGGACAGAGGATTACTAATGAAAAACTGTTTTTT. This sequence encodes CAWSPGQRITNEKLFF.

The CDR3 loop reads CARGQGEDTQYF. The CDR3 nucleotides read TGTGCCAGGGGACAGGGAGAAGATACGCAGTATTTT. The chain has TRBV2 and TRBJ2-3; 9 nucleotides match TRBD1. The CDR3 has 12 residues. With V trimmed by 9 bases and J by 5 bases, 3 bases remained unmatched. The germline V gene has CDR1 SNHLY and CDR2 FYNNEI.

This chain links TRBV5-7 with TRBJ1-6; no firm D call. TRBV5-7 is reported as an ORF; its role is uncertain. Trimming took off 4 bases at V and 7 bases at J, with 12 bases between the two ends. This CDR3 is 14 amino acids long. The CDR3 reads CASSRLPGNSPLHF. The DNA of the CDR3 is TGTGCCAGCAGCCGACTCCCCGGGAATTCACCCCTCCACTTT.

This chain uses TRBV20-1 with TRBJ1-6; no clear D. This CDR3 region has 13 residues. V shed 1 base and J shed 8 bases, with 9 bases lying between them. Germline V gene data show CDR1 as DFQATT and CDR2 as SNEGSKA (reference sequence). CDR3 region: CSARGLRDSPLHF. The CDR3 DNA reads TGCAGTGCTAGAGGACTTCGTGATTCACCCCTCCACTTT.

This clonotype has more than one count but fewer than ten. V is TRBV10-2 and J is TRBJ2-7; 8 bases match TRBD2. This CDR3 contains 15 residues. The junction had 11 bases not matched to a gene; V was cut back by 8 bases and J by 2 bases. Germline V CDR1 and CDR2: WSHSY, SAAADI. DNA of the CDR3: TGCGCCAGCCTTCCAACGGAGCGGGGGACCTACGAGCAGTACTTC. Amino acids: CASLPTERGTYEQYF.

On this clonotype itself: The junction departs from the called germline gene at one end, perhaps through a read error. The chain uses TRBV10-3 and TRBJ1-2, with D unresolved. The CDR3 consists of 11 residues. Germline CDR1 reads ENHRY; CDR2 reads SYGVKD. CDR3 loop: CASHEAGGYAF. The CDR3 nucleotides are TGTGCCAGTCACGAGGCGGGTGGCTACGCCTTC.

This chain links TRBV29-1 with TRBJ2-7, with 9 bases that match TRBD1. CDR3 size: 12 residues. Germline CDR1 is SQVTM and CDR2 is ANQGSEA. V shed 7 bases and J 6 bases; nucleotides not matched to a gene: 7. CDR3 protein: CSARDRVSEQYF. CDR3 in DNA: TGCAGCGCTCGGGACAGGGTATCCGAGCAGTACTTC.

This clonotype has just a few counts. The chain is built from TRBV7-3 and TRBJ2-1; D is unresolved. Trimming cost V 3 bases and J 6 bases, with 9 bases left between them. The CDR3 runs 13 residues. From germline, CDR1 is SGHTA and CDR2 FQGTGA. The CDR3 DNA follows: TGTGCCAGCAGCTTGATCGCAGGCAATGAGCAGTTCTTC. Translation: CASSLIAGNEQFF.

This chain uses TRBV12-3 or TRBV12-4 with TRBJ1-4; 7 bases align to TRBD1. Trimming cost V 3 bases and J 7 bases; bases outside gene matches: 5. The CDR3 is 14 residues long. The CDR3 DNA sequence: TGTGCCAGCAGTTTGGAGGGGGCTTTTGAAAAACTGTTTTTT. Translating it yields CASSLEGAFEKLFF.

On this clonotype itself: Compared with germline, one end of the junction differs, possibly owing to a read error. This CDR3 is CVSSGSGDSALHF. CDR3 DNA: TGTGTCAGCAGCGGATCGGGGGATTCGGCCCTCCACTTT. The chain links TRBV9 to TRBJ1-6, with D possibly being TRBD1 (5 bases). This CDR3 is 13 amino acids long. Germline V gene data show CDR1 as SGDLS and CDR2 as YYNGEE. Using reference TRBV9 and TRBJ1-6 for the parts outside the CDR3, the full variable domain is DSGVTQTPKHLITATGQRVTLRCSPRSGDLSVYWYQQSLDQGLQFLIQYYNGEERAKGNILERFSAQQFPDLHSELNLSSLELGDSALYFCVSSGSGDSALHFGNGTRLTVT.

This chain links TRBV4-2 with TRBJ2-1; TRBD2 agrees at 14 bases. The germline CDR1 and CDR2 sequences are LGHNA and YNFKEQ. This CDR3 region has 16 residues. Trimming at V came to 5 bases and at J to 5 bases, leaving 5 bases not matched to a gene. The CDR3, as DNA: TGTGCCAGCAGCAGCAGACTAGCGGGGGGGAACAATGAGCAGTTCTTC. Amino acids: CASSSRLAGGNNEQFF.

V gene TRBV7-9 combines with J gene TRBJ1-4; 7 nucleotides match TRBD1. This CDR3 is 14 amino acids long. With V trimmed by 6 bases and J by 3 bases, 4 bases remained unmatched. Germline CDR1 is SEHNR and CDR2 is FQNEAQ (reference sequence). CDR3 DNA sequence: TGTGCCAGCAGTTGGGACAGTGCTAATGAAAAACTGTTTTTT. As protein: CASSWDSANEKLFF.

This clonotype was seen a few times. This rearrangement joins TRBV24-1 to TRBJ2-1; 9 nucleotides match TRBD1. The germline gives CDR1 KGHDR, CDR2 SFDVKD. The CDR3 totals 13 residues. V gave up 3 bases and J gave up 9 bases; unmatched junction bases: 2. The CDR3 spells CATSDLTGGEQFF. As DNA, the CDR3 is TGTGCCACCAGTGATCTGACAGGGGGTGAGCAGTTCTTC.

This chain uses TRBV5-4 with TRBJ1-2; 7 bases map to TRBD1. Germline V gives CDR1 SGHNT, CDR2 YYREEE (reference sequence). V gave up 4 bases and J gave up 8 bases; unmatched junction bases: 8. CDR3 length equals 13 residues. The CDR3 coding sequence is TGTGCCAGCAGCAACAGGGGATGGGACGGCTACACCTTC. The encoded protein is CASSNRGWDGYTF.

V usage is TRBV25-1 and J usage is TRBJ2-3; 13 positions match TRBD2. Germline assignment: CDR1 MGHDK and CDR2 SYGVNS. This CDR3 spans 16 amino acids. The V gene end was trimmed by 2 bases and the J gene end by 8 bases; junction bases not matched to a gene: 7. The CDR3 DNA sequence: TGTGCCAGCAGTGAAAGACTAGCGGGGGGTCTCGGTACGCAGTATTTT. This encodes CASSERLAGGLGTQYF.

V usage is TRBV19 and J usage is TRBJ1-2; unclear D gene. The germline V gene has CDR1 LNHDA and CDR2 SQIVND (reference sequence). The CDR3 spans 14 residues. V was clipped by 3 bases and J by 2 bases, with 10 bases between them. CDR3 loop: CASSMRTDNYGYTF. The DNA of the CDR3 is TGTGCCAGTAGTATGAGGACCGACAACTATGGCTACACCTTC.

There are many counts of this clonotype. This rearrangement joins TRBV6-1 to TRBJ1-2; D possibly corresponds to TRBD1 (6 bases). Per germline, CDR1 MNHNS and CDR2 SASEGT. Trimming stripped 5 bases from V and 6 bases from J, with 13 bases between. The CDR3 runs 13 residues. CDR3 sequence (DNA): TGTGCCAGCAGTCTTATCGACAGGCATGGCTACACCTTC. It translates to CASSLIDRHGYTF.

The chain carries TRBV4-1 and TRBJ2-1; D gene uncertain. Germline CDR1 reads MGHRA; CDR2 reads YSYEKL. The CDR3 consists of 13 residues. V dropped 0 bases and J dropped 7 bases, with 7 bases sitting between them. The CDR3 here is CASSQETINEQFF. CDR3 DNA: TGCGCCAGCAGCCAAGAGACGATAAATGAGCAGTTCTTC.

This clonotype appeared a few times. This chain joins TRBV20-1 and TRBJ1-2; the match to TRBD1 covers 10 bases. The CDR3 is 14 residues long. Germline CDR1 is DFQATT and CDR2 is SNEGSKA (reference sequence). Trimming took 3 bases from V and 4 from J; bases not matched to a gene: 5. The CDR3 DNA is TGCAGTGCTAGCCGGACAGGGGGAGGCTATGGCTACACCTTC. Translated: CSASRTGGGYGYTF.